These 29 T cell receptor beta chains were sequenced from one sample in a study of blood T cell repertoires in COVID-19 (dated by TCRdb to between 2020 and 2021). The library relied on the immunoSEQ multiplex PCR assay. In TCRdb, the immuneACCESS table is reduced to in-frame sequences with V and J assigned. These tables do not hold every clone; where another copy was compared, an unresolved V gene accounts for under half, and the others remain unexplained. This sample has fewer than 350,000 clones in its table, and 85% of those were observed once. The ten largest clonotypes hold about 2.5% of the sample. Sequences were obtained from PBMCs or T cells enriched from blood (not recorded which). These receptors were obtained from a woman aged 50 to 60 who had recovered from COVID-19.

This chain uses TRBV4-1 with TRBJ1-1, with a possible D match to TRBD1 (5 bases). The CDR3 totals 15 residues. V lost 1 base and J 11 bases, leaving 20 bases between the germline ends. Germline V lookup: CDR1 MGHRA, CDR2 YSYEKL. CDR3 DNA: TGCGCCAGCAGCCAAGGAAATGGGGGGAGATCCCAGGCTTTCTTT. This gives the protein CASSQGNGGRSQAFF.

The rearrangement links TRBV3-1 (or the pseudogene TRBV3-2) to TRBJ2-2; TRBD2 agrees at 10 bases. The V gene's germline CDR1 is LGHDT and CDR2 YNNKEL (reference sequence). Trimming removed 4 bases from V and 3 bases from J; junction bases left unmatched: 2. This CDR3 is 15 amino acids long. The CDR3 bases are TGTGCCAGCAGCCCCGGGACTAGCGACACCGGGGAGCTGTTTTTT. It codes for CASSPGTSDTGELFF.

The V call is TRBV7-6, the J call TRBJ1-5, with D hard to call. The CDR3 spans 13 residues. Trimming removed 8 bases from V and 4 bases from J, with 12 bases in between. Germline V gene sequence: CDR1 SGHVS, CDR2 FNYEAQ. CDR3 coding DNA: TGTGCCAGCGGTGGAGAAGTGAATCAGCCCCAGCATTTT. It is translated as CASGGEVNQPQHF.

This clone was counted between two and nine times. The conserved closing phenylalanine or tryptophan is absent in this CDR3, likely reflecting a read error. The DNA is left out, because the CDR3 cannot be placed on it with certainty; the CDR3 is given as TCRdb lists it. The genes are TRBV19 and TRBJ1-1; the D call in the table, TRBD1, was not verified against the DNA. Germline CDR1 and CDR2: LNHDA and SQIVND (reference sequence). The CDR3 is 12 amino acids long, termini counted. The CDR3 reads CASSTEGQDVVV.

The CDR3 bases are TGTGCCAGCAGCGTAGCCGGACAGAGTTACTATGGCTACACCTTC. Protein: CASSVAGQSYYGYTF. This chain uses TRBV9 with TRBJ1-2, with D tentatively TRBD1 (6 bases). V dropped 0 bases and J dropped 3 bases, with 12 bases sitting between them. This CDR3 has 15 residues. Germline V gives CDR1 SGDLS, CDR2 YYNGEE.

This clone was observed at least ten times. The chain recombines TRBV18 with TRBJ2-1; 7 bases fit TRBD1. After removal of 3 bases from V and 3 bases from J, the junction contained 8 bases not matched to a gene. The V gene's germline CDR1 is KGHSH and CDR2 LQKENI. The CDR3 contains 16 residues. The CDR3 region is CASSPRQGAFYNEQFF. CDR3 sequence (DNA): TGTGCCAGCTCACCTCGACAGGGAGCCTTCTACAATGAGCAGTTCTTC.

CDR3 bases: TGTGCCTGGAGTGTGCGGGGGTTCAGCTCCTATAATTCACCCCTCCACTTT. Protein: CAWSVRGFSSYNSPLHF. This chain links TRBV30 with TRBJ1-6, with a possible D match to TRBD1 (5 bases). CDR1 and CDR2 (germline): GTSNPN, SVGIG (reference sequence). This CDR3 comprises 17 residues. V gave up 0 bases and J gave up 0 bases, with 12 bases separating them.

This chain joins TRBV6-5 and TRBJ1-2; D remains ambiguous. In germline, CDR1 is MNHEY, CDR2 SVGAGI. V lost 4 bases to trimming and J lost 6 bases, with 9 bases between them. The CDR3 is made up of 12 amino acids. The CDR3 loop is CASSSFPDGYTF. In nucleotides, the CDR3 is TGTGCCAGCAGTTCGTTTCCCGATGGCTACACCTTC.

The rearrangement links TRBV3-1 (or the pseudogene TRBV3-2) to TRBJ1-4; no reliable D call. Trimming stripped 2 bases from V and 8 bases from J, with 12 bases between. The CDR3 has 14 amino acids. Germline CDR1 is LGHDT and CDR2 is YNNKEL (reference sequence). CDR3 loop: CASSQQAIGEKLFF. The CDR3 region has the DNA TGTGCCAGCAGCCAACAGGCAATAGGAGAAAAACTGTTTTTT.

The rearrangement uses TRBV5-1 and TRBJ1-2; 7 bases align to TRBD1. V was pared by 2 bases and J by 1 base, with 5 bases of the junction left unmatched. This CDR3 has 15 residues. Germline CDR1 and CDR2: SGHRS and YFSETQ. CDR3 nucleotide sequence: TGCGCCAGCAGCTTCCGACAGGGAATTAACTATGGCTACACCTTC. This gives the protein CASSFRQGINYGYTF.

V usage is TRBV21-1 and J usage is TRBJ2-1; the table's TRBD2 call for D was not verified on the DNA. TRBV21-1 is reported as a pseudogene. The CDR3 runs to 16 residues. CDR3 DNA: TGTGCCAGCAGCAACCGACTAGCGGGTACATACAATGAGCAGTTCTTC. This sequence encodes CASSNRLAGTYNEQFF.

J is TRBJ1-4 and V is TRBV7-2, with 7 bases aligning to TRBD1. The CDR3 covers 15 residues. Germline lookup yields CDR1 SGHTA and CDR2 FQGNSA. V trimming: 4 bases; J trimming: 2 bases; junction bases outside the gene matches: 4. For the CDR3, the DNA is TGTGCCAGCAGCTACACGGGACAGACTAATGAAAAACTGTTTTTT. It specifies CASSYTGQTNEKLFF.

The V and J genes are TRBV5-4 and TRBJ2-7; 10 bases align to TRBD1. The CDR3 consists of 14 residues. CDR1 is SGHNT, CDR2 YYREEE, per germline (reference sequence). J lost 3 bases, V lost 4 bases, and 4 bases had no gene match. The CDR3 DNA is TGTGCCAGCAGCACCTGGACAGGGGGCTACGAGCAGTACTTC. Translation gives CASSTWTGGYEQYF.

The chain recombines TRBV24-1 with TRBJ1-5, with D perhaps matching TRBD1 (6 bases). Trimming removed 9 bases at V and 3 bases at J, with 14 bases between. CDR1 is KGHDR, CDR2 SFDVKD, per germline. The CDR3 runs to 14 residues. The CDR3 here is CATRPGGDNQPQHF. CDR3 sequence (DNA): TGTGCCACCCGCCCGGGGGGCGACAATCAGCCCCAGCATTTT.

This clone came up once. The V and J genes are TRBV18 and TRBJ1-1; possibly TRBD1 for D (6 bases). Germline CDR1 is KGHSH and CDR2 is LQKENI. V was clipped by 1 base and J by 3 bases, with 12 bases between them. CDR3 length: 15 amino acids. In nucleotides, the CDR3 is TGTGCCAGCTCACCACGGACAGTCCCTGACACTGAAGCTTTCTTT. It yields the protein CASSPRTVPDTEAFF.

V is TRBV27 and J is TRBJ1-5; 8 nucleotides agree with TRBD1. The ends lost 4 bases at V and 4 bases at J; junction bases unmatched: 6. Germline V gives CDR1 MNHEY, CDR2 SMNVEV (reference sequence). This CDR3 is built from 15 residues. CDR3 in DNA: TGTGCCAGCAGTTCGAACGGACAGGGAAATCAGCCCCAGCATTTT. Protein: CASSSNGQGNQPQHF.

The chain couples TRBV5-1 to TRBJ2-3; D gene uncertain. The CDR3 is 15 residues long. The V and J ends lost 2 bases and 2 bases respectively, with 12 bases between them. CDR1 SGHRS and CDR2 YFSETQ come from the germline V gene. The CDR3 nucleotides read TGCGCCAGCAGCTTTACTCAGGTCTACACAGATACGCAGTATTTT. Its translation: CASSFTQVYTDTQYF.

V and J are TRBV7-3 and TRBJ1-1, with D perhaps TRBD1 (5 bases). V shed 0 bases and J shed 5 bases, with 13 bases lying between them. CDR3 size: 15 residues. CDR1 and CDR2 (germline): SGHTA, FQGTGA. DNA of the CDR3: TGTGCCAGCAGCTTAACGGGGCAGGGAGGAACTGAAGCTTTCTTT. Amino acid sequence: CASSLTGQGGTEAFF. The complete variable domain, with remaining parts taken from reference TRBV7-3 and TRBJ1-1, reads GAGVSQTPSNKVTEKGKYVELRCDPISGHTALYWYRQSLGQGPEFLIYFQGTGAADDSGLPNDRFFAVRPEGSVSTLKIQRTERGDSAVYLCASSLTGQGGTEAFFGQGTRLTVV.

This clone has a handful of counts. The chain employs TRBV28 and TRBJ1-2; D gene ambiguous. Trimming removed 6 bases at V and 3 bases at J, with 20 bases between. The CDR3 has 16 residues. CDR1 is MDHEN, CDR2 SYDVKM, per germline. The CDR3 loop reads CASSPVGGLGDYGYTF. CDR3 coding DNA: TGTGCCAGCAGCCCAGTTGGAGGGCTTGGGGACTATGGCTACACCTTC.

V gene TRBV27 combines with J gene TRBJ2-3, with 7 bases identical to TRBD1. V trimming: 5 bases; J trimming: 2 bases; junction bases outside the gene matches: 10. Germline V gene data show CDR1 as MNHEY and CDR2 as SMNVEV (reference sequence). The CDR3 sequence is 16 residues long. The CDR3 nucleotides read TGTGCCAGCAGTCCGCGACAGGGTCGAATCACAGATACGCAGTATTTT. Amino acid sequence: CASSPRQGRITDTQYF.

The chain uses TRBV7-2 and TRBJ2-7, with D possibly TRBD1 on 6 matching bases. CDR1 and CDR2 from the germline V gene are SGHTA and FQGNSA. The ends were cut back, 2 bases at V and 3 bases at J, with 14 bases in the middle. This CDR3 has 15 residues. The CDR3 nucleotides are TGTGCCAGCAGCTTAAACCCGCAGGGGATCTACGAGCAGTACTTC. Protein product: CASSLNPQGIYEQYF.

The CDR3 here is CASNPTPVLSNEQFF. The DNA for the CDR3 is TGTGCCAGCAACCCGACTCCGGTTTTGAGCAATGAGCAGTTCTTC. The chain links TRBV6-5 to TRBJ2-1; D remains ambiguous. This CDR3 spans 15 amino acids. Germline V CDR1 and CDR2: MNHEY, SVGAGI. V was shortened by 7 bases and J by 6 bases, with 19 bases between the two germline ends.

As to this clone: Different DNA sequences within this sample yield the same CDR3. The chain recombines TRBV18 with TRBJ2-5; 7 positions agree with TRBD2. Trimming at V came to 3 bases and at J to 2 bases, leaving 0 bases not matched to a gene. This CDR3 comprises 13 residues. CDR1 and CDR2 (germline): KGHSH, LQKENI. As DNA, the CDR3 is TGTGCCAGCTCACCGGGACTACAAGAGACCCAGTACTTC. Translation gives CASSPGLQETQYF. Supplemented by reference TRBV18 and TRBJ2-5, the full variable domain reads NAGVMQNPRHLVRRRGQEARLRCSPMKGHSHVYWYRQLPEEGLKFMVYLQKENIIDESGMPKERFSAEFPKEGPSILRIQQVVRGDSAAYFCASSPGLQETQYFGPGTRLLVL.

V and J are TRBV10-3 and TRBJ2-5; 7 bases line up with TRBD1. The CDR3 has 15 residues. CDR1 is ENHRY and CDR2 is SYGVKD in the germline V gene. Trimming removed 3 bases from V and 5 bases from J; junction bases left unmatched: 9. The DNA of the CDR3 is TGTGCCATCAGTGATCCGGGACAGCTACGGGAGACCCAGTACTTC. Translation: CAISDPGQLRETQYF.

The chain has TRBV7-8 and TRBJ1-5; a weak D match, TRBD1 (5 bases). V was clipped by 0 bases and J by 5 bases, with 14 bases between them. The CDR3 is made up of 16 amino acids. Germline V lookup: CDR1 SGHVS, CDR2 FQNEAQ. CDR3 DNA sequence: TGTGCCAGCAGCTTAGCGCTCTGGCAGGGTGATCAGCCCCAGCATTTT. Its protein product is CASSLALWQGDQPQHF.

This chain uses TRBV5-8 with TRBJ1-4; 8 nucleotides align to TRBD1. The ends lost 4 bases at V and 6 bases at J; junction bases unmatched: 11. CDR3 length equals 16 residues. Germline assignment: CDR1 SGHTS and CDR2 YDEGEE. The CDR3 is CASSPYRQGRYEKLFF. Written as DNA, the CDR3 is TGTGCCAGCAGCCCCTATCGACAGGGGAGGTATGAAAAACTGTTTTTT.

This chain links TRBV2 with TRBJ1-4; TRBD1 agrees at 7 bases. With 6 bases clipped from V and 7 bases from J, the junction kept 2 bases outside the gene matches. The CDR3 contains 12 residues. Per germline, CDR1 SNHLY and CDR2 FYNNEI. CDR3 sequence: CASSRGSEKLFF. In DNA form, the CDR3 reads TGTGCCAGCAGCAGGGGGTCTGAAAAACTGTTTTTT.

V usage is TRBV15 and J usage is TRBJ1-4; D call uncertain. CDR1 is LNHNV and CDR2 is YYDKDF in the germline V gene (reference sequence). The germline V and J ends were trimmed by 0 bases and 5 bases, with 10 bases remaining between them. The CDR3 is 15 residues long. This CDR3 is CATSRDLAPNEKLFF. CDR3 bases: TGTGCCACCAGCAGAGATCTAGCCCCAAATGAAAAACTGTTTTTT.

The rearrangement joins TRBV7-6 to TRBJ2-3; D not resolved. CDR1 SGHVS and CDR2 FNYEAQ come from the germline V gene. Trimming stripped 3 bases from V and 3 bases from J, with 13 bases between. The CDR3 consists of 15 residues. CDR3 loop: CASSFTERRTDTQYF. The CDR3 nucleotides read TGTGCCAGCAGCTTCACCGAGAGGCGGACAGATACGCAGTATTTT.